This T cell receptor beta chain comes out of a study of T cells in Graves' hyperthyroidism and ophthalmopathy. General observations from the study: Blood samples included most of the expanded thyroid clonotypes exceeding 0.001.

With 1 base removed from V and 1 base from J, the gap between germline ends came to 11 bases. Germline CDR1 and CDR2: LGHNA and YSLEER. There are 15 residues in the CDR3. There are many counts of this clonotype. Its antigen is undetermined. The study defined stable Graves' hyperthyroidism as no ophthalmopathy progression within 18 months. Extraction of PBMCs used around 9.6 ml of fresh peripheral blood. Amplification of TCR beta CDR3 regions used RNA as the template. A set of HTBI primers served as the primers for a first-round RT-PCR of the TCR CDR3. TCRdb reprocessed the multiplex PCR reads with MiXCR, giving one entry per CDR3 protein. The data show about 700,000 distinct CDR3 sequences, 12% to 15% seen once.

The chain combines TRBV4-3 with TRBJ2-7, with TRBD1 as a possible D gene (5 bases). Sequencing was done on a sample of blood. This sequence was found in a woman aged 18-35 years with Graves' hyperthyroidism. CDR3 protein: CASSQGRRQSYEQYF. DNA of the CDR3: TGCGCCAGCAGCCAAGGTAGAAGACAGTCCTACGAGCAGTACTTC.